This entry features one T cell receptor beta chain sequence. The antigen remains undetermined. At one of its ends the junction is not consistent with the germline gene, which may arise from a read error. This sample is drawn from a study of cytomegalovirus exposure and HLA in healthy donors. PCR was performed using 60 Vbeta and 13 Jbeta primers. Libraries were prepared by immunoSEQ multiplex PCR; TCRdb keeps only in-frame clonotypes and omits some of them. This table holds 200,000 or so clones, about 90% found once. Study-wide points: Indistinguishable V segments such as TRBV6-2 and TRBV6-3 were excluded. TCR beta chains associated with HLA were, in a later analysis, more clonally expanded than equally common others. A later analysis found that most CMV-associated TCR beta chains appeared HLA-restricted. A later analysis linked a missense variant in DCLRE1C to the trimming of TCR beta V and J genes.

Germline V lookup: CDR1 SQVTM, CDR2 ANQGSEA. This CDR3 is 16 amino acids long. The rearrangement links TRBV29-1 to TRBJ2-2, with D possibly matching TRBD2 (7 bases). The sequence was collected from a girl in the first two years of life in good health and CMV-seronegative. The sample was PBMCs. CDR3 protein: CSVVGGQGDETGELLF. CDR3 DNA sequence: TGCAGCGTTGTGGGGGGGCAGGGAGATGAGACCGGGGAGCTGCTTTTT.